These T cell receptor beta chains were read from a single sample in a study of CD8 T cells in acute hepatitis C reinfection. This table comes from immunoSEQ multiplex PCR, and its TCRdb copy is limited to in-frame clones, with some not included. The sample lists tens of thousands of clones, over 75% occurring once. Sample: naive CD8+ T cells from PBMCs. The receptors originated from a woman aged 18-29 years who spontaneously cleared hepatitis C infection. Both conserved end residues are trimmed from each CDR3. Fields, in order: V gene, D gene, J gene, CDR3 protein. D genes are given only for firm matches.

TRBV19	NA	TRBJ1-1	ASSQGIMDSWTEAF
TRBV4-1	NA	TRBJ1-6	ASSQVGGTLH
TRBV11-1	NA	TRBJ2-7	ASSLVNYYEQY
TRBV27	TRBD2	TRBJ2-1	ASSSGLAGHNEQF
TRBV7-6	TRBD2	TRBJ2-2	ASSTGLAGGDTGELF
TRBV7-6	NA	TRBJ1-3	ASSHLGTSKLN
TRBV7-8	TRBD2	TRBJ2-7	ASSLAGSGMGYEQY
TRBV6-4	NA	TRBJ2-1	ASSDGTNNEQF
TRBV7-9	NA	TRBJ2-1	ASSLRRFQDNEQF
TRBV4-2	NA	TRBJ1-4	ASSQEDGATNEKLF
TRBV9	TRBD2	TRBJ2-7	ASSVTGLAVDEQY
TRBV4-1	TRBD1	TRBJ1-2	ASSQGQGTVYGYT
TRBV25-1	TRBD1	TRBJ1-2	ASSEYTGTGVSGDGYT
TRBV19	NA	TRBJ1-3	ASSPPLDSSGNTIY
TRBV7-3	TRBD2	TRBJ2-3	ASSLVGGLALDTQY